This passage covers 19 T cell receptor beta chains from one sample sequenced in a study of CD8 T cells in Susac syndrome (dated by TCRdb to the late 2010s). Receptor libraries were prepared by the immunoSEQ multiplex PCR assay. RNA was extracted using the RNeasy kit, and roughly 0.5 to 1 ug of the RNA was reverse transcribed with random hexamers. TCRdb took the public reads, trimmed them with fastp at Q25, ran MiXCR for clone calling and kept in-frame beta chains. CDR3 protein sequences are deduplicated, and each keeps its most common genes and DNA. Here the sample has some 120,000 distinct CDR3 sequences; nearly 95% occur a single time. More than 0.095% of the sample goes to the ten largest clones. Material: CD4+ T cells from PBMCs. The receptors come from a human donor in good health.

This clonotype came up once. The rearrangement uses TRBV12-3 or TRBV12-4 and TRBJ1-5; 8 positions match TRBD1. The CDR3 contains 15 residues. V shed 8 bases and J 2 bases; nucleotides not matched to a gene: 8. CDR3: CASHPGGLGNQPQHF. The CDR3 coding sequence is TGTGCCAGCCATCCAGGGGGCCTTGGCAATCAGCCCCAGCATTTT.

This clonotype was seen only once. The chain recombines TRBV19 with TRBJ2-3; D gene uncertain. CDR1 LNHDA and CDR2 SQIVND come from the germline V gene (reference sequence). The V end was cut by 6 bases, the J end by 2 bases, with 9 bases between. This CDR3 is built from 13 residues. The DNA of the CDR3 is TGTGCCAGTAGGAGGCTCCTCACAGATACGCAGTATTTT. Amino acid sequence: CASRRLLTDTQYF.

CDR3 nucleotide sequence: TGTGCCAGCAGCTTGTCGAGGGGCTGGGGAGTGGAGCAGTACTTC. It translates to CASSLSRGWGVEQYF. The rearrangement links TRBV5-4 to TRBJ2-7; D tentatively reads TRBD1 or TRBD2 (5 bases each). Trimming removed 1 base from V and 7 bases from J, with 18 bases in between. This CDR3 has 15 residues. CDR1 is SGHNT and CDR2 is YYREEE in the germline V gene (reference sequence).

V gene TRBV27 combines with J gene TRBJ2-7; a weak D match, TRBD1 (6 bases). The V gene's germline CDR1 is MNHEY and CDR2 SMNVEV (reference sequence). With 5 bases removed from V and 1 base from J, the gap between germline ends came to 15 bases. This CDR3 comprises 15 residues. Here the CDR3 reads CASSRAGAVSYEQYF. For the CDR3, the DNA is TGTGCCAGCAGTCGAGCAGGGGCGGTGTCCTACGAGCAGTACTTC.

The chain uses TRBV29-1 and TRBJ1-5; D gene ambiguous. V lost 1 base to trimming and J lost 7 bases, with 11 bases between them. Germline CDR1 reads SQVTM; CDR2 reads ANQGSEA. The CDR3 has 13 residues. CDR3 protein: CSVEVMAGQPQHF. The CDR3 DNA reads as TGCAGCGTTGAAGTCATGGCTGGACAGCCCCAGCATTTT.

The V call is TRBV3-1, the J call TRBJ1-1; 8 positions match TRBD1. Unmatched junction bases numbered 7, after V lost 2 bases and J lost 8 bases. Looked up from germline, CDR1 is LGHDT and CDR2 is YNNKEL (reference sequence). CDR3 length equals 14 residues. CDR3 sequence reads: CASSQLDRGKEAFF. The CDR3, as DNA: TGTGCCAGCAGCCAACTTGACAGGGGAAAGGAAGCTTTCTTT.

The chain uses TRBV15 and TRBJ1-3; D perhaps matches TRBD1 (5 bases). Germline CDR1 and CDR2: LNHNV and YYDKDF (reference sequence). V shed 0 bases and J shed 8 bases, with 14 bases lying between them. The CDR3 consists of 15 residues. The CDR3 sequence is CATSRDGGTGDTIYF. Here the CDR3 DNA reads TGTGCCACCAGCAGAGATGGGGGGACCGGTGACACCATATATTTT. Combining the CDR3 with reference TRBV15 and TRBJ1-3 gives the whole variable domain DAMVIQNPRYQVTQFGKPVTLSCSQTLNHNVMYWYQQKSSQAPKLLFHYYDKDFNNEADTPDNFQSRRPNTSFCFLDIRSPGLGDTAMYLCATSRDGGTGDTIYFGEGSWLTVV.

The CDR3 here is CASSLEWNRGRETQYF. In DNA, the CDR3 is TGCGCCAGCAGCTTGGAGTGGAACAGGGGGCGAGAGACCCAGTACTTC. V and J are TRBV5-1 and TRBJ2-5, with 9 bases identical to TRBD1. The length of the CDR3 is 16 residues. V lost 0 bases, J lost 4 bases, and 7 bases stayed unmatched. Germline assignment: CDR1 SGHRS and CDR2 YFSETQ.

The CDR3 sequence is CASSLDSRLRYF. In DNA, the CDR3 is TGCGCCAGCAGCTTGGACAGCCGTCTCCGGTACTTC. The chain links TRBV5-1 to TRBJ2-7; no definite D call. The CDR3 is 12 amino acids. V lost 0 bases, J lost 12 bases, and 13 bases lay in between. CDR1 SGHRS and CDR2 YFSETQ come from the germline V gene.

The table lists this clonotype with a count of one. The rearrangement joins TRBV6-5 to TRBJ1-2; 11 bases agree with TRBD1. Germline CDR1 and CDR2: MNHEY and SVGAGI. V dropped 0 bases and J dropped 7; count of bases not matched to a gene: 7. The CDR3 runs 16 residues. Here the CDR3 reads CASSYSGTGGIFGYTF. CDR3 DNA: TGTGCCAGCAGTTACTCGGGGACAGGGGGAATATTTGGCTACACCTTC.

This chain connects TRBV6-5 to TRBJ2-7, with TRBD2 matching over 7 bases. This CDR3 is built from 15 residues. Germline assignment: CDR1 MNHEY and CDR2 SVGAGI. J was trimmed by 0 bases and V by 4 bases; bases with no gene match: 6. The CDR3, as DNA: TGTGCCAGCAGTTCCTCAGCGGGACGCTCCTACGAGCAGTACTTC. Protein product: CASSSSAGRSYEQYF.

This clonotype was found once. V and J are TRBV3-1 and TRBJ1-1; D possibly corresponds to TRBD1 (5 bases). The germline gives CDR1 LGHDT, CDR2 YNNKEL (reference sequence). V gave up 2 bases and J gave up 5 bases, with 9 bases separating them. The length of the CDR3 is 13 residues. The CDR3 region has the DNA TGTGCCAGCAGCCAACTAGGGACGACTGAAGCTTTCTTT. This sequence encodes CASSQLGTTEAFF.

This clonotype was seen a single time. The V call is TRBV19, the J call TRBJ2-7; D remains ambiguous. The CDR3 covers 14 residues. In germline, CDR1 is LNHDA, CDR2 SQIVND (reference sequence). V was trimmed by 4 bases and J by 3 bases, leaving 13 bases between them. CDR3 loop: CASSTRGEVYEQYF. The CDR3 DNA reads TGTGCCAGTAGTACAAGAGGAGAGGTCTACGAGCAGTACTTC. The variable domain in full, with the rest retrieved from reference TRBV19 and TRBJ2-7, is DGGITQSPKYLFRKEGQNVTLSCEQNLNHDAMYWYRQDPGQGLRLIYYSQIVNDFQKGDIAEGYSVSREKKESFPLTVTSAQKNPTAFYLCASSTRGEVYEQYFGPGTRLTVT.

The rearrangement links TRBV27 to TRBJ1-4, with TRBD1 matching over 8 bases. The CDR3 extends over 14 amino acids. Germline V gene sequence: CDR1 MNHEY, CDR2 SMNVEV (reference sequence). Trimming at V came to 5 bases and at J to 5 bases, leaving 4 bases not matched to a gene. CDR3 sequence reads: CASSTGTGNEKLFF. For the CDR3, the DNA is TGTGCCAGCAGTACAGGGACAGGCAATGAAAAACTGTTTTTT.

The gene calls are TRBV25-1 and TRBJ2-6, with D uncertain. V shed 6 bases and J shed 2 bases, with 11 bases lying between them. Germline V gene sequence: CDR1 MGHDK, CDR2 SYGVNS. There are 15 residues in the CDR3. CDR3 protein: CASSIWATGANVLTF. Written as DNA, the CDR3 is TGTGCCAGCAGCATATGGGCAACTGGGGCCAACGTCCTGACTTTC. Based on the CDR3 plus reference TRBV25-1 and TRBJ2-6, the full variable domain is EADIYQTPRYLVIGTGKKITLECSQTMGHDKMYWYQQDPGMELHLIHYSYGVNSTEKGDLSSESTVSRIRTEHFPLTLESARPSHTSQYLCASSIWATGANVLTFGAGSRLTVL.

This chain uses TRBV4-1 with TRBJ2-1; D is possibly TRBD2 (5 bases). Trimming removed 0 bases from V and 4 bases from J, with 13 bases in between. CDR3 length equals 16 residues. The germline V gene encodes CDR1 MGHRA and CDR2 YSYEKL. The CDR3 DNA reads TGCGCCAGCAGCCAAGATGACCGGTGGACTTACAATGAGCAGTTCTTC. It specifies CASSQDDRWTYNEQFF.

The chain uses TRBV29-1 and TRBJ2-6, with a weak D call TRBD2 (6 bases). The CDR3 length is 16 residues. The V end was cut by 3 bases, the J end by 2 bases, with 14 bases between. CDR1 and CDR2 (germline): SQVTM, ANQGSEA. CDR3 amino acids: CSVETRGGAGANVLTF. The DNA for the CDR3 is TGCAGCGTTGAGACAAGAGGAGGGGCTGGGGCCAACGTCCTGACTTTC.

V usage is TRBV30 and J usage is TRBJ2-5; 7 bases map to TRBD2. In germline, CDR1 is GTSNPN, CDR2 SVGIG (reference sequence). J gave up 5 bases and V 4 bases, and 13 bases lay outside the gene matches. The CDR3 runs to 15 residues. The CDR3 DNA reads TGTGCCTGGACTCAGCGGGACTCCGGCCAGGAGACCCAGTACTTC. Protein product: CAWTQRDSGQETQYF.

Only a few counts were recorded for this clonotype. V gene TRBV28 combines with J gene TRBJ2-7; the D is unclear. The CDR3 consists of 11 residues. The V end lost 3 bases, the J end lost 4 bases, and 4 bases lay between the germline ends. CDR1 and CDR2 (germline): MDHEN, SYDVKM. The CDR3 is CASSFLYEQYF. The CDR3 coding sequence is TGTGCCAGCAGTTTTCTGTACGAGCAGTACTTC. The full variable domain, rest sourced from reference TRBV28 and TRBJ2-7, is DVKVTQSSRYLVKRTGEKVFLECVQDMDHENMFWYRQDPGLGLRLIYFSYDVKMKEKGDIPEGYSVSREKKERFSLILESASTNQTSMYLCASSFLYEQYFGPGTRLTVT.